This TCR beta chain emerged from a study of chemoradiotherapy in HPV16-positive cancers. Study results and limitations: For HPV16-positive patients, expanding HPV-responsive T cells associated with longer recurrence-free survival. Only a couple of HPV16-positive patients supplied the functional HPV-specificity definition.

The length of the CDR3 is 14 residues. Method: immunoSEQ multiplex PCR; TCRdb's copy keeps in-frame clones and lacks some. The repertoire holds about 68,000 clones, with roughly 90% as singletons. A remark on this clone: No antigen is known for it.

Over chemoradiotherapy, repertoires were sampled more than once. The TCR comes from a human donor with HPV-associated anogenital cancer. V usage is TRBV21-1 and J usage is TRBJ2-3; the DNA was not used to check the table's D call, TRBD2. TRBV21-1 is classified as a pseudogene. Sequences were derived from blood, sampled from a patient who underwent chemoradiotherapy. The CDR3 protein is CASSQAQLGNTQYF. CDR3 sequence (DNA): TGTGCCAGCAGCCAAGCGCAACTAGGGAATACGCAGTATTTT.